Below are 20 T cell receptor beta chains sequenced from a single sample in a study of blood T cell repertoires in COVID-19. Sequenced by immunoSEQ multiplex PCR; TCRdb stores in-frame clones only, minus some. The table has 40,000 to 50,000 clones, more than 75% seen once. The sample consisted of peripheral blood. These receptors were obtained from an elderly woman with COVID-19, enrolled during active disease.

The chain employs TRBV15 and TRBJ1-5; 7 bases map to TRBD1. Per the germline V gene, CDR1 is LNHNV and CDR2 is YYDKDF (reference sequence). The CDR3 loop spans 16 amino acids. J lost 3 bases, V lost 5 bases, and 10 bases had no gene match. In DNA, the CDR3 is TGTGCCACCAGCGTGGGGACAGTGAAACCCAATCAGCCCCAGCATTTT. This gives the protein CATSVGTVKPNQPQHF.

This chain connects TRBV12-3 or TRBV12-4 to TRBJ1-1; D remains ambiguous. Between the trimmed V and J ends, which lost 6 bases and 4 bases, there was a span of 12 bases. The CDR3 sequence is 13 residues long. The CDR3 is CASRLREGTEAFF. The CDR3 nucleotides read TGTGCCAGCAGACTGAGGGAGGGCACTGAAGCTTTCTTT.

V gene TRBV11-2 combines with J gene TRBJ1-3; 10 positions agree with TRBD1. Germline V CDR1 and CDR2: SGHAT, FQNNGV. This CDR3 comprises 16 residues. Trimming removed 4 bases from V and 0 bases from J; junction bases left unmatched: 3. The CDR3 DNA reads TGTGCCAGCAGCTCACGACAGGGGGCCTCTGGAAACACCATATATTTT. This sequence encodes CASSSRQGASGNTIYF.

This chain links TRBV6-2 or TRBV6-3 with TRBJ1-5, with 10 bases matching TRBD1. With V trimmed by 7 bases and J by 5 bases, 5 bases remained unmatched. The CDR3 consists of 14 residues. Germline CDR1 reads MNHEY; CDR2 reads SVGEGT. The CDR3 sequence is CASTPGQGYQPQHF. CDR3 nucleotide sequence: TGTGCCAGCACCCCGGGACAGGGGTATCAGCCCCAGCATTTT.

The J gene is TRBJ1-2, the V gene TRBV7-8; D call uncertain. The CDR3 is 15 residues long. V dropped 1 base and J dropped 4 bases, with 13 bases sitting between them. Germline V gene lookup returns CDR1 SGHVS and CDR2 FQNEAQ. The CDR3 protein is CASSLVGGGLYGYTF. The CDR3 region has the DNA TGTGCCAGCAGCTTAGTAGGTGGAGGACTCTATGGCTACACCTTC.

V and J are TRBV7-9 and TRBJ2-5, with D uncertain. The CDR3 has 15 amino acids. Germline loops: CDR1 SEHNR, CDR2 FQNEAQ (reference sequence). V was cut by 1 base and J by 2 bases, with 11 bases left in between. The CDR3 DNA follows: TGTGCCAGCAGCTTAGGCCCAGGATTGCAAGAGACCCAGTACTTC. Translation gives CASSLGPGLQETQYF.

V usage is TRBV18 and J usage is TRBJ2-1, with a possible D match to TRBD2 (5 bases). V lost 5 bases and J 0 bases, leaving 11 bases between the germline ends. The CDR3 extends over 15 amino acids. Germline loops: CDR1 KGHSH, CDR2 LQKENI. This CDR3 is CASSGGSSSYNEQFF. Here the CDR3 DNA reads TGTGCCAGCTCAGGCGGGTCGAGCTCCTACAATGAGCAGTTCTTC.

This clone was seen once. The chain combines TRBV6-6 with TRBJ2-2; possibly TRBD1 for D (5 bases). The CDR3 covers 16 residues. V lost 0 bases and J 0 bases, leaving 8 bases between the germline ends. Germline V CDR1 and CDR2: MNHNY, SVGAGI (reference sequence). CDR3 sequence reads: CASSYSSGSNTGELFF. CDR3 DNA sequence: TGTGCCAGCAGTTACTCCTCAGGGTCGAACACCGGGGAGCTGTTTTTT.

The chain couples TRBV7-9 to TRBJ1-1; no reliable D call. Germline CDR1 is SEHNR and CDR2 is FQNEAQ (reference sequence). V was cut by 0 bases and J by 1 base, with 9 bases left in between. This CDR3 contains 15 residues. CDR3 DNA: TGTGCCAGCAGCTTAGCGGTGGAGGGGAACACTGAAGCTTTCTTT. Its translation: CASSLAVEGNTEAFF. Full variable domain (outside the CDR3, taken from reference TRBV7-9 and TRBJ1-1): DTGVSQNPRHKITKRGQNVTFRCDPISEHNRLYWYRQTLGQGPEFLTYFQNEAQLEKSRLLSDRFSAERPKGSFSTLEIQRTEQGDSAMYLCASSLAVEGNTEAFFGQGTRLTVV.

This chain joins TRBV6-5 and TRBJ1-4, with D tentatively TRBD1 (6 bases). Between the trimmed V and J ends, which lost 8 bases and 5 bases, there was a span of 12 bases. Per the germline V gene, CDR1 is MNHEY and CDR2 is SVGAGI. The CDR3 runs to 13 residues. DNA for the CDR3: TGTGCCAGCTTTGACAGGACCAATGAAAAACTGTTTTTT. Translating gives CASFDRTNEKLFF.

The chain joins TRBV28 to TRBJ2-7, with TRBD2 as a possible D gene (7 bases). V lost 7 bases, J lost 0 bases, and 19 bases lay in between. This CDR3 is 16 amino acids long. Germline V CDR1 and CDR2: MDHEN, SYDVKM. The CDR3 DNA sequence: TGTGCCAGCACCCTAGGGGGGAGGGGAAGCTCCTACGAGCAGTACTTC. Amino acid sequence: CASTLGGRGSSYEQYF.

This clone showed up just once. The rearrangement links TRBV6-1 to TRBJ2-2, with D possibly being TRBD2 (6 bases). Germline CDR1 reads MNHNS; CDR2 reads SASEGT. V was shortened by 2 bases and J by 4 bases, with 14 bases between the two germline ends. The CDR3 runs 16 residues. Here the CDR3 reads CASSEIVRGGTGELFF. CDR3 DNA sequence: TGTGCCAGCAGTGAAATAGTCCGGGGAGGCACCGGGGAGCTGTTTTTT.

V gene TRBV2 combines with J gene TRBJ1-2; TRBD1 matches 8 bases. V lost 6 bases, J lost 2 bases, and 8 bases stayed unmatched. This CDR3 contains 15 residues. Germline CDR1 and CDR2: SNHLY and FYNNEI. DNA for the CDR3: TGTGCCAGCAGGACGGACAGGGCACAGAACTATGGCTACACCTTC. Its protein is CASRTDRAQNYGYTF.

Turning to this clone: This CDR3 fails to terminate in the conserved phenylalanine or tryptophan, so it likely reflects a read error. No DNA is shown, since the ends of the CDR3 on it are uncertain; the CDR3 is the one TCRdb lists. The rearrangement uses TRBV10-3 and TRBJ1-2; the tabulated D call, TRBD1, remains unverified against the DNA. The CDR3 totals 15 residues, both ends included. Per germline, CDR1 ENHRY and CDR2 SYGVKD. This chain's CDR3 is CAISDSTTQGALLSL.

The V gene is TRBV30, the J gene TRBJ2-2; 7 bases agree with TRBD2. The CDR3 runs to 13 residues. The germline CDR1 and CDR2 sequences are GTSNPN and SVGIG (reference sequence). J gave up 5 bases and V 8 bases, and 8 bases lay outside the gene matches. The CDR3 DNA is TGTGCCGTGGATCTCGGGGGGACCGGGGAGCTGTTTTTT. Translation: CAVDLGGTGELFF. The complete variable domain, with remaining parts taken from reference TRBV30 and TRBJ2-2, reads SQTIHQWPATLVQPVGSPLSLECTVEGTSNPNLYWYRQAAGRGLQLLFYSVGIGQISSEVPQNLSASRPQDRQFILSSKKLLLSDSGFYLCAVDLGGTGELFFGEGSRLTVL.

The J gene is TRBJ2-2, the V gene TRBV2; no firm D call. Per the germline V gene, CDR1 is SNHLY and CDR2 is FYNNEI. The CDR3 covers 12 residues. V was trimmed by 5 bases and J by 6 bases, leaving 7 bases between them. The CDR3 DNA follows: TGTGCCAGCAGTACCACATCCGGGGAGCTGTTTTTT. Translated, it gives CASSTTSGELFF.

V usage is TRBV3-1 (or the pseudogene TRBV3-2) and J usage is TRBJ2-7, with 7 bases lining up with TRBD2. V was pared by 4 bases and J by 2 bases, with 5 bases of the junction left unmatched. Germline lookup yields CDR1 LGHDT and CDR2 YNNKEL (reference sequence). This CDR3 is built from 14 residues. CDR3 in DNA: TGTGCCAGCAGCCGCGGGACTACCACCTACGAGCAGTACTTC. It translates to CASSRGTTTYEQYF.

The chain has TRBV29-1 and TRBJ1-3, with D hard to call. V gave up 5 bases and J gave up 0 bases, with 11 bases separating them. Germline-derived CDR1 and CDR2 are SQVTM and ANQGSEA. The CDR3 covers 14 residues. CDR3 residues: CSVYSLDSGNTIYF. CDR3 DNA: TGCAGCGTTTATTCCCTAGACTCTGGAAACACCATATATTTT.

This clone was found once. The gene calls are TRBV6-1 and TRBJ2-1, with D possibly being TRBD2 (5 bases). The germline CDR1 and CDR2 sequences are MNHNS and SASEGT. Trimming took off 3 bases at V and 5 bases at J, with 17 bases between the two ends. This CDR3 has 16 residues. CDR3 in amino acids: CASSDLGVTNNNEQFF. The CDR3 DNA reads as TGTGCCAGCAGTGACTTGGGAGTCACAAATAACAATGAGCAGTTCTTC.

V is TRBV18 and J is TRBJ1-2; the D gene is possibly TRBD1 (5 bases). The CDR3 is made up of 16 amino acids. Per the germline V gene, CDR1 is KGHSH and CDR2 is LQKENI. V was shortened by 3 bases and J by 0 bases, with 14 bases between the two germline ends. Written as DNA, the CDR3 is TGTGCCAGCTCACCGGAGCAGGGTAGAGCTAACTATGGCTACACCTTC. The encoded protein is CASSPEQGRANYGYTF.